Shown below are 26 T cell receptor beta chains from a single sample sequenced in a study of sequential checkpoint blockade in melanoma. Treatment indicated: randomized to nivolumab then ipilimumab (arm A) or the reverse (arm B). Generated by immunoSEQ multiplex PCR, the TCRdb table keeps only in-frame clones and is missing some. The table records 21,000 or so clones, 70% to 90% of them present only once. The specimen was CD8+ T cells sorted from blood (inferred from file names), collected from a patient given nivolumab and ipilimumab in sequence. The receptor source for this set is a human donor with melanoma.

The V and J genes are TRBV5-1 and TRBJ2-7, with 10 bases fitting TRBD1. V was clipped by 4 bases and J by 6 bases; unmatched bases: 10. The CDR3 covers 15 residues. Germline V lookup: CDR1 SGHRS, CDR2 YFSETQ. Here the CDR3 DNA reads TGCGCCAGCAGCCTCACCCGGGACAGGGGACGCGAGCAGTACTTC. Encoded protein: CASSLTRDRGREQYF.

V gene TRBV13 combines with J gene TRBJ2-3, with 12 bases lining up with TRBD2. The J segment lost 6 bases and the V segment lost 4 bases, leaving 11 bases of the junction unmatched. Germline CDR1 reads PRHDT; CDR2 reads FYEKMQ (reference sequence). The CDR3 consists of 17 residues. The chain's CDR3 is CASSSVGLAGGPDTQYF. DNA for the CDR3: TGTGCCAGCAGCTCAGTAGGTCTAGCGGGGGGGCCTGATACGCAGTATTTT.

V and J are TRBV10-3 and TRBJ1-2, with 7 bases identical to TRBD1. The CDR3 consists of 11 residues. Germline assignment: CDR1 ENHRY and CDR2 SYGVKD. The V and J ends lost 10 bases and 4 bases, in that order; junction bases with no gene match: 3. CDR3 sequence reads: CATGQSYGYTF. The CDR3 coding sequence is TGTGCCACGGGACAGAGCTATGGCTACACCTTC.

CDR3 DNA: TGCGCCAGCAGCCAACGGGACAGGGGGCAGTACACTGAAGCTTTCTTT. Translated, it gives CASSQRDRGQYTEAFF. V gene TRBV4-1 combines with J gene TRBJ1-1; TRBD1 matches at 12 bases. Germline trimming cut 2 bases from V and 3 bases from J; bases unmatched to any gene: 4. The CDR3 runs 16 residues. The V gene's germline CDR1 is MGHRA and CDR2 YSYEKL.

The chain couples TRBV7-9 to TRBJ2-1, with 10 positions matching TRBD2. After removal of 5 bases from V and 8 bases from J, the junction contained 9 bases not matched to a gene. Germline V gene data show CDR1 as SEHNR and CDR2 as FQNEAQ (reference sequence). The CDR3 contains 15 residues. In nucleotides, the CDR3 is TGTGCCAGCAGCCTTAGCGGGGGGCCACTAGATGAGCAGTTCTTC. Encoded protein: CASSLSGGPLDEQFF.

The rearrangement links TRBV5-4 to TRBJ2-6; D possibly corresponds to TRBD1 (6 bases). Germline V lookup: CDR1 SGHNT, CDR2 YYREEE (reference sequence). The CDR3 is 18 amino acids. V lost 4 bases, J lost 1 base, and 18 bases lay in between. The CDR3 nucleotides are TGTGCCAGCAGCAATATAGGACAGCTCTTATCTGGGGCCAACGTCCTGACTTTC. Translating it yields CASSNIGQLLSGANVLTF.

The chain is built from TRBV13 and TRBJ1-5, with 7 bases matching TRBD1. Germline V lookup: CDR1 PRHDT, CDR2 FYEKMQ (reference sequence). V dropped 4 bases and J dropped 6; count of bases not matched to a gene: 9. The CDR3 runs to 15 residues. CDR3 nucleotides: TGTGCCAGCAGCTCTGGACAGGTACTTGGTCAGCCCCAGCATTTT. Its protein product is CASSSGQVLGQPQHF.

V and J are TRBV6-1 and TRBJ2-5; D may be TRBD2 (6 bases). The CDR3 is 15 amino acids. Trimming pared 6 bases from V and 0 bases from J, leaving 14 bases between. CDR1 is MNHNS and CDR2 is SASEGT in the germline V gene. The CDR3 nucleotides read TGTGCCAGCAGGAACCTTCGGGACTACCAAGAGACCCAGTACTTC. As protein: CASRNLRDYQETQYF.

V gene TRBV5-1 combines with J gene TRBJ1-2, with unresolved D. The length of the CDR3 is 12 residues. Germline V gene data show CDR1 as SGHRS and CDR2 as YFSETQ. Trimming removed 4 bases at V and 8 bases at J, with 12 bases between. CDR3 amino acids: CASSPSAIGYTF. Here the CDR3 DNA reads TGCGCCAGCAGCCCAAGCGCGATCGGCTACACCTTC. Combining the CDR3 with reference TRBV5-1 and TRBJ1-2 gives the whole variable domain KAGVTQTPRYLIKTRGQQVTLSCSPISGHRSVSWYQQTPGQGLQFLFEYFSETQRNKGNFPGRFSGRQFSNSRSEMNVSTLELGDSALYLCASSPSAIGYTFGSGTRLTVV.

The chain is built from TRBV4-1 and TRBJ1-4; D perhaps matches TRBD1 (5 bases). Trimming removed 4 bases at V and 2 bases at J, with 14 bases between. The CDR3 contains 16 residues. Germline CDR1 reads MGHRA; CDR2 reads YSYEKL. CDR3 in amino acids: CASSPSGRGTNEKLFF. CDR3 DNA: TGCGCCAGCAGCCCCAGCGGGAGGGGTACTAATGAAAAACTGTTTTTT.

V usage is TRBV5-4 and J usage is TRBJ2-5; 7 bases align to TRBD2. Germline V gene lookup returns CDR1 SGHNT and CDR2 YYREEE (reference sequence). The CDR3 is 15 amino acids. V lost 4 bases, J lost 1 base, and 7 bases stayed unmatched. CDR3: CASSTTSARQETQYF. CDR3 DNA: TGTGCCAGCAGCACCACTAGCGCCCGCCAAGAGACCCAGTACTTC.

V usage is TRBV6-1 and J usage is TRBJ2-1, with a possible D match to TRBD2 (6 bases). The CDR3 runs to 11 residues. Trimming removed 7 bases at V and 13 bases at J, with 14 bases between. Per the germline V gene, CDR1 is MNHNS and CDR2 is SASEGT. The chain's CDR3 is CASNPGVKQFF. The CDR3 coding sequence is TGTGCCAGCAATCCGGGGGTTAAACAGTTCTTC.

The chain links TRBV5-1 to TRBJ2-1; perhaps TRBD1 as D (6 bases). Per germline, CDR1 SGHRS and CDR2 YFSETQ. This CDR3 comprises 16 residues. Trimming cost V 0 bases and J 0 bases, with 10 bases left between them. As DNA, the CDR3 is TGCGCCAGCAGCTTGGACAGGGTGCTCTCCTACAATGAGCAGTTCTTC. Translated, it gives CASSLDRVLSYNEQFF.

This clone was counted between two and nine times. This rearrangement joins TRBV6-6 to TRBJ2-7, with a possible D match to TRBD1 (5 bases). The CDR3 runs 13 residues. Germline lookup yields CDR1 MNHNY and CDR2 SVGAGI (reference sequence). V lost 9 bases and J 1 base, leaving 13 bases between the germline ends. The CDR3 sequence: CASQRDSSYEQYF. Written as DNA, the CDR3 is TGTGCCAGTCAGAGAGACAGTTCCTACGAGCAGTACTTC.

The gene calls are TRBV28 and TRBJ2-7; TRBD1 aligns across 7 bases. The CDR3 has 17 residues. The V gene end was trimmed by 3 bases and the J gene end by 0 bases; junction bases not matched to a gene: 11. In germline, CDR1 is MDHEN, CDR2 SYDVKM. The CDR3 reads CASSFKQGVLNSYEQYF. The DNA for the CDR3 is TGTGCCAGCAGTTTTAAGCAGGGGGTCTTGAACTCCTACGAGCAGTACTTC. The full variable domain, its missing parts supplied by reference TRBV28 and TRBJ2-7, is DVKVTQSSRYLVKRTGEKVFLECVQDMDHENMFWYRQDPGLGLRLIYFSYDVKMKEKGDIPEGYSVSREKKERFSLILESASTNQTSMYLCASSFKQGVLNSYEQYFGPGTRLTVT.

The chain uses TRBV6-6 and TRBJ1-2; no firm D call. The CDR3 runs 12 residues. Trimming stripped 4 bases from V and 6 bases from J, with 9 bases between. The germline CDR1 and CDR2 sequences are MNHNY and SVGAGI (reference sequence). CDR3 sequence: CASSSHSNGYTF. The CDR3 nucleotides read TGTGCCAGCAGTTCCCACAGCAATGGCTACACCTTC.

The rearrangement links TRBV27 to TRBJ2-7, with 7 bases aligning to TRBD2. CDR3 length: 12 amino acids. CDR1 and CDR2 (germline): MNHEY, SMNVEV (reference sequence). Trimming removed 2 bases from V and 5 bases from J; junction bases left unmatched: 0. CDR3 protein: CASSLGGDEQYF. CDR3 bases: TGTGCCAGCAGTTTAGGGGGGGACGAGCAGTACTTC.

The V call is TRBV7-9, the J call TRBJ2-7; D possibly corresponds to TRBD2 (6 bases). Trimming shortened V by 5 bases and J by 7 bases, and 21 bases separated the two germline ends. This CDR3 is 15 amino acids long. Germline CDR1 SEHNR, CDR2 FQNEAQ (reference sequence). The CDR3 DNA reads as TGTGCCAGCAGCACCCGGGACTCCCAGGTAGGGGAGCAGTACTTC. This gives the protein CASSTRDSQVGEQYF.

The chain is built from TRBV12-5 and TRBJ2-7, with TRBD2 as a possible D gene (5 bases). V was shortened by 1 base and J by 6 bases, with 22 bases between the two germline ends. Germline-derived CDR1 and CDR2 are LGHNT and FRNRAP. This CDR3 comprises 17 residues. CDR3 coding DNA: TGTGCTAGTGGTTTGGACGTCGGGTCTTCGGCTAGCTCCGAGCAGTACTTC. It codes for CASGLDVGSSASSEQYF.

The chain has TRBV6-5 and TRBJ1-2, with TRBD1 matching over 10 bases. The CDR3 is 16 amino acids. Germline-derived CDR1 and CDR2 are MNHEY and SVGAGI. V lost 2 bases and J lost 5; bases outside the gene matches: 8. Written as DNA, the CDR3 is TGTGCCAGCAGTTACCACCCCGGGACAGGGGTTTATGGCTACACCTTC. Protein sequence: CASSYHPGTGVYGYTF.

In DNA, the CDR3 is TGTGCCAGCAGCTCTGGAGCGGGACCCCCTCCCGGGTTCTTC. It specifies CASSSGAGPPPGFF. The chain carries TRBV7-2 and TRBJ2-1; 7 bases agree with TRBD2. The CDR3 consists of 14 residues. The V gene's germline CDR1 is SGHTA and CDR2 FQGNSA. After removal of 4 bases from V and 15 bases from J, the junction contained 15 bases not matched to a gene.

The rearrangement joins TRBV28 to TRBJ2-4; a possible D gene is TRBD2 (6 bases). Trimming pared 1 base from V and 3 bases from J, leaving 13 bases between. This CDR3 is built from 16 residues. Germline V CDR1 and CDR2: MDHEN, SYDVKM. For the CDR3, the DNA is TGTGCCAGCAGTTTATTTGCGGGATACAACAAAAACATTCAGTACTTC. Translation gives CASSLFAGYNKNIQYF. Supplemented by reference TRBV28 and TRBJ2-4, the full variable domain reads DVKVTQSSRYLVKRTGEKVFLECVQDMDHENMFWYRQDPGLGLRLIYFSYDVKMKEKGDIPEGYSVSREKKERFSLILESASTNQTSMYLCASSLFAGYNKNIQYFGAGTRLSVL.

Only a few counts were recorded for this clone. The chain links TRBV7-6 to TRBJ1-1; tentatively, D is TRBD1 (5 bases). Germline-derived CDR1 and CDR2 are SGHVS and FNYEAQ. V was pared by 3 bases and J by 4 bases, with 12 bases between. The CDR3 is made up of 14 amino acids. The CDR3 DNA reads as TGTGCCAGCAGCTTCGCAGGGAAGGGCACTGAAGCTTTCTTT. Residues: CASSFAGKGTEAFF.

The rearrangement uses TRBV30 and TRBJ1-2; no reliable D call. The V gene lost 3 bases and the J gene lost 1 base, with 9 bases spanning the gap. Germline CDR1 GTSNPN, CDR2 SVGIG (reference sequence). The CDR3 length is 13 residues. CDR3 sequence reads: CAWSVPVNYGYTF. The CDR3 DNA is TGTGCCTGGAGCGTCCCAGTTAACTATGGCTACACCTTC.

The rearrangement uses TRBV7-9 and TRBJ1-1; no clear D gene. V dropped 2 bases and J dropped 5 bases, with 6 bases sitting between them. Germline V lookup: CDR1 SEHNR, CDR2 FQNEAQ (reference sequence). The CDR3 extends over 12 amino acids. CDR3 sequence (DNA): TGTGCCAGCAGCTTATCGAGGACTGAAGCTTTCTTT. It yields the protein CASSLSRTEAFF. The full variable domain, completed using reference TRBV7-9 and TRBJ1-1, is DTGVSQNPRHKITKRGQNVTFRCDPISEHNRLYWYRQTLGQGPEFLTYFQNEAQLEKSRLLSDRFSAERPKGSFSTLEIQRTEQGDSAMYLCASSLSRTEAFFGQGTRLTVV.

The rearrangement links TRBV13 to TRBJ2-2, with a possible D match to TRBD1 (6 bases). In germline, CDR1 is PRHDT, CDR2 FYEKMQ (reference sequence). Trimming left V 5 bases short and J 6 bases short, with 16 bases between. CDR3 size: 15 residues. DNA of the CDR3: TGTGCCAGCAGCCTGAGACAGGCCGTCCCCGGGGAGCTGTTTTTT. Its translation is CASSLRQAVPGELFF.